The rows below give T cell receptor beta chains drawn from one sample of a study of technical replicates of blood from a handful of donors. Data came from immunoSEQ multiplex PCR; TCRdb stores just in-frame clones and leaves some out. The repertoire holds approximately 88,000 clones, with 90% to 95% as singletons. The source material was T cells isolated from PBMCs. These receptor sequences come from a human donor in good health. Each CDR3 is given with its conserved first and last residue. The order of the fields is clone size, J gene, V gene, D gene, CDR3 protein, CDR3 DNA. D genes are given only for firm matches. Expanded clones are given a class, and other clones once, few, many or no size at all.

clone_size: NA; j_call: TRBJ2-5; v_call: TRBV7-9; d_call: NA; cdr3_aa: CASRGTIETQYF; cdr3_nt: TGTGCCAGCAGGGGGACAATCGAGACCCAGTACTTC
clone_size: NA; j_call: TRBJ2-7; v_call: TRBV5-1; d_call: TRBD2; cdr3_aa: CASSGGVIAYEQYF; cdr3_nt: TGCGCCAGCAGCGGGGGGGTAATAGCCTACGAGCAGTACTTC
clone_size: NA; j_call: TRBJ2-2; v_call: TRBV4-1; d_call: NA; cdr3_aa: CASSHSAGYTGELFF; cdr3_nt: TGCGCCAGCAGCCATAGTGCAGGGTACACCGGGGAGCTGTTTTTT
clone_size: NA; j_call: TRBJ1-2; v_call: TRBV6-6; d_call: TRBD1; cdr3_aa: CASRSQGARGYTF; cdr3_nt: TGTGCCAGCAGGTCTCAGGGGGCCCGGGGCTACACCTTC
clone_size: once; j_call: TRBJ2-5; v_call: TRBV11-2; d_call: TRBD1; cdr3_aa: CASSPPRTGETQYF; cdr3_nt: TGTGCCAGCAGCCCACCGAGGACAGGAGAGACCCAGTACTTC
clone_size: NA; j_call: TRBJ2-7; v_call: TRBV6-1; d_call: TRBD2; cdr3_aa: CASSEPSGKLGMSEQYF; cdr3_nt: TGTGCCAGCAGTGAGCCTAGCGGGAAGTTGGGCATGAGCGAGCAGTACTTC
clone_size: NA; j_call: TRBJ2-7; v_call: TRBV11-2; d_call: NA; cdr3_aa: CASSLAPDSEESYEQYF; cdr3_nt: TGTGCCAGCAGCTTAGCACCGGACAGTGAGGAGTCCTACGAGCAGTACTTC
clone_size: NA; j_call: TRBJ2-7; v_call: TRBV29-1; d_call: TRBD1; cdr3_aa: CSILSGTGAYEQYF; cdr3_nt: TGCAGCATCCTCTCCGGGACAGGGGCCTACGAGCAGTACTTC
clone_size: NA; j_call: TRBJ1-1; v_call: TRBV27; d_call: NA; cdr3_aa: CASSRLQNTEAFF; cdr3_nt: TGTGCCAGCAGCAGACTCCAGAACACTGAAGCTTTCTTT
clone_size: NA; j_call: TRBJ1-4; v_call: TRBV25-1; d_call: NA; cdr3_aa: CASRGGDSEKLFF; cdr3_nt: TGTGCCAGCAGGGGGGGGGATAGTGAAAAACTGTTTTTT
clone_size: NA; j_call: TRBJ2-7; v_call: TRBV6-1; d_call: NA; cdr3_aa: CASRDTFVVRNEQYF; cdr3_nt: TGTGCCAGCAGAGACACCTTCGTTGTTCGCAACGAGCAGTACTTC
clone_size: NA; j_call: TRBJ2-1; v_call: TRBV28; d_call: NA; cdr3_aa: CASTRGREQFF; cdr3_nt: TGTGCCAGTACCAGGGGAAGGGAGCAGTTCTTC
clone_size: NA; j_call: TRBJ1-4; v_call: TRBV14; d_call: NA; cdr3_aa: CASSLNPEGVNEKLFF; cdr3_nt: TGTGCCAGCAGTCTTAATCCAGAGGGCGTTAATGAAAAACTGTTTTTT
clone_size: NA; j_call: TRBJ2-7; v_call: TRBV19; d_call: NA; cdr3_aa: CASSRRSGHDTYEQYF; cdr3_nt: TGTGCCAGTAGTCGACGTTCGGGACACGACACCTACGAGCAGTACTTC
clone_size: NA; j_call: TRBJ2-3; v_call: TRBV4-2; d_call: TRBD2; cdr3_aa: CASSQGGAGAGTDTQYF; cdr3_nt: TGTGCCAGCAGCCAGGGGGGAGCGGGAGCGGGCACAGATACGCAGTATTTT
clone_size: NA; j_call: TRBJ1-4; v_call: TRBV18; d_call: NA; cdr3_aa: CASSPGEAGTNEKLFF; cdr3_nt: TGTGCCAGCTCCCCGGGAGAGGCTGGCACTAATGAAAAACTGTTTTTT
clone_size: once; j_call: TRBJ1-5; v_call: TRBV30; d_call: NA; cdr3_aa: CAGDGGGNQPQHF; cdr3_nt: TGTGCCGGGGACGGAGGGGGCAATCAGCCCCAGCATTTT
clone_size: NA; j_call: TRBJ1-2; v_call: TRBV2; d_call: NA; cdr3_aa: CASSPVGAQVYGYTF; cdr3_nt: TGTGCCAGCAGCCCCGTGGGGGCCCAAGTCTATGGCTACACCTTC
clone_size: NA; j_call: TRBJ2-4; v_call: TRBV5-1; d_call: TRBD1; cdr3_aa: CASSLDRQGVELQYF; cdr3_nt: TGCGCCAGCAGCTTGGACAGACAGGGAGTTGAACTTCAGTACTTC
clone_size: NA; j_call: TRBJ1-1; v_call: TRBV10-2; d_call: NA; cdr3_aa: CASSRGGGTEAFF; cdr3_nt: TGCGCCAGTAGCAGAGGGGGGGGCACTGAAGCTTTCTTT
clone_size: NA; j_call: TRBJ1-1; v_call: TRBV7-8; d_call: TRBD1; cdr3_aa: CASSLTGGTEAFF; cdr3_nt: TGTGCCAGCAGCTTAACAGGGGGCACTGAAGCTTTCTTT
clone_size: NA; j_call: TRBJ2-7; v_call: TRBV19; d_call: NA; cdr3_aa: CASMNSNRDGEQYF; cdr3_nt: TGTGCCAGTATGAACTCAAACAGGGACGGCGAGCAGTACTTC
clone_size: NA; j_call: TRBJ1-1; v_call: TRBV19; d_call: NA; cdr3_aa: CASSISFGNTEAFF; cdr3_nt: TGTGCCAGTAGTATTAGTTTCGGGAACACTGAAGCTTTCTTT
clone_size: NA; j_call: TRBJ2-7; v_call: TRBV4-1; d_call: NA; cdr3_aa: CASSQEITSSYEQYF; cdr3_nt: TGCGCCAGCAGCCAAGAAATTACTAGTTCCTACGAGCAGTACTTC
clone_size: NA; j_call: TRBJ2-7; v_call: TRBV18; d_call: NA; cdr3_aa: CASSPPEGQLAYEQYF; cdr3_nt: TGTGCCAGCTCACCACCGGAGGGACAGTTGGCCTACGAGCAGTACTTC
clone_size: NA; j_call: TRBJ2-2; v_call: TRBV7-9; d_call: TRBD2; cdr3_aa: CASSFPGTRNTGELFF; cdr3_nt: TGTGCCAGCAGCTTCCCCGGGACTAGAAACACCGGGGAGCTGTTTTTT
clone_size: NA; j_call: TRBJ2-1; v_call: TRBV7-9; d_call: NA; cdr3_aa: CASSQIGVKSHNEQFF; cdr3_nt: TGTGCCAGCAGCCAGATCGGAGTCAAAAGTCACAATGAGCAGTTCTTC
clone_size: NA; j_call: TRBJ1-5; v_call: TRBV6-1; d_call: TRBD1; cdr3_aa: CASSELQGKGFQPQHF; cdr3_nt: TGTGCCAGCAGTGAGTTACAGGGGAAGGGGTTTCAGCCCCAGCATTTT
clone_size: NA; j_call: TRBJ2-1; v_call: TRBV5-5; d_call: NA; cdr3_aa: CASSPPDNEQFF; cdr3_nt: TGTGCCAGCAGCCCCCCAGACAATGAGCAGTTCTTC
clone_size: NA; j_call: TRBJ2-5; v_call: TRBV7-9; d_call: NA; cdr3_aa: CASSSVGRVVTQYF; cdr3_nt: TGTGCCAGCAGCTCGGTGGGCAGGGTCGTGACCCAGTACTTC
clone_size: NA; j_call: TRBJ2-1; v_call: TRBV28; d_call: NA; cdr3_aa: CASKARVGHRGFF; cdr3_nt: TGTGCCAGCAAGGCGAGAGTGGGACACAGAGGGTTCTTC
clone_size: once; j_call: TRBJ2-7; v_call: TRBV29-1; d_call: NA; cdr3_aa: CSATTPSREQYF; cdr3_nt: TGCAGCGCCACTACCCCTAGTCGCGAGCAGTACTTC
clone_size: NA; j_call: TRBJ2-1; v_call: TRBV6-4; d_call: TRBD2; cdr3_aa: CASSDRGLAGGDEQFF; cdr3_nt: TGTGCCAGCAGTGACCGGGGACTAGCGGGGGGAGATGAGCAGTTCTTC
clone_size: NA; j_call: TRBJ2-3; v_call: TRBV18; d_call: TRBD2; cdr3_aa: CASSLGLAGDTQYF; cdr3_nt: TGTGCCAGCTCACTGGGACTAGCAGGAGATACGCAGTATTTT
clone_size: NA; j_call: TRBJ2-6; v_call: TRBV7-3; d_call: TRBD1; cdr3_aa: CASSTGDGANVLTF; cdr3_nt: TGTGCCAGCAGCACAGGGGATGGGGCCAACGTCCTGACTTTC
clone_size: once; j_call: TRBJ2-7; v_call: TRBV10-3; d_call: TRBD1; cdr3_aa: CAISLATGGNPYEQYF; cdr3_nt: TGTGCCATCAGTTTGGCGACAGGGGGTAATCCCTACGAGCAGTACTTC
clone_size: NA; j_call: TRBJ2-7; v_call: TRBV6-5; d_call: NA; cdr3_aa: CASSYADSFYEQYF; cdr3_nt: TGTGCCAGCAGTTACGCGGACAGTTTTTACGAGCAGTACTTC
clone_size: NA; j_call: TRBJ2-6; v_call: TRBV6-1; d_call: TRBD2; cdr3_aa: CASSEAAGGSGANVLTF; cdr3_nt: TGTGCCAGCAGTGAAGCAGCGGGGGGCTCTGGGGCCAACGTCCTGACTTTC
clone_size: NA; j_call: TRBJ2-7; v_call: TRBV19; d_call: NA; cdr3_aa: CASSPRVGLPREYF; cdr3_nt: TGTGCCAGTAGCCCAAGAGTTGGACTGCCGCGGGAGTACTTC
clone_size: NA; j_call: TRBJ2-3; v_call: TRBV6-1; d_call: TRBD1; cdr3_aa: CASRAGTGTTDTQYF; cdr3_nt: TGTGCCAGCAGAGCCGGGACAGGGACCACAGATACGCAGTATTTT
clone_size: NA; j_call: TRBJ2-3; v_call: TRBV5-1; d_call: NA; cdr3_aa: CASSLGLVTDTQYF; cdr3_nt: TGCGCCAGCAGCTTGGGGCTGGTAACAGATACGCAGTATTTT
clone_size: NA; j_call: TRBJ1-4; v_call: TRBV4-2; d_call: NA; cdr3_aa: CASSQASSGERNEKLFF; cdr3_nt: TGTGCCAGCAGCCAAGCTTCATCGGGGGAACGTAATGAAAAACTGTTTTTT
clone_size: NA; j_call: TRBJ1-2; v_call: TRBV2; d_call: NA; cdr3_aa: CATQGLLGGYTF; cdr3_nt: TGTGCCACCCAGGGGCTGCTAGGAGGCTACACCTTC
clone_size: NA; j_call: TRBJ2-1; v_call: TRBV19; d_call: TRBD2; cdr3_aa: CASKGEETSGSNEQFF; cdr3_nt: TGTGCCAGTAAAGGAGAGGAGACTAGCGGTTCCAATGAGCAGTTCTTC
clone_size: NA; j_call: TRBJ1-3; v_call: TRBV19; d_call: NA; cdr3_aa: CASSIRGAGNTIYF; cdr3_nt: TGTGCCAGTAGTATACGGGGGGCTGGAAACACCATATATTTT
clone_size: NA; j_call: TRBJ2-1; v_call: TRBV25-1; d_call: NA; cdr3_aa: CASVRDRITYNEQFF; cdr3_nt: TGTGCCAGCGTCCGTGACAGGATCACCTACAATGAGCAGTTCTTC